The TCR beta chain described here comes from a study of naive and memory T cell subsets. The study's findings and limits: A clonotype means one alpha or beta sequence, not an alpha/beta pair. Naive repertoires, especially CD8, held a few larger clonotypes, possibly memory cells re-expressing CD45RA. Diversity fell and Gini index rose from naive through CM, EM, EMRA.

Germline CDR1 and CDR2: LNHNV and YYDKDF (reference sequence). The V and J ends lost 3 bases and 0 bases respectively, with 21 bases between them. This CDR3 contains 19 residues. This clonotype was counted many times. Its target is unknown. Two oligonucleotides, mixed equimolar, formed the beta constant-region primer covering TRBC1 and TRBC2. Four rounds of PCR amplified the ligated cDNA using nested alpha and beta constant-region primers plus SP2. TCRdb analysed the UMI-ligation and nested PCR reads with MiXCR anew, one entry per CDR3 protein. The sample has 99,000 or so distinct CDR3 sequences; about 14% are singletons.

Sequenced: naive CD8+ T cells from blood. The receptor was isolated from a human donor in good health. The chain links TRBV15 to TRBJ2-1; the D is unclear. The CDR3 loop is CATSRERIQTSSSYNEQFF. CDR3 nucleotide sequence: TGTGCCACCAGCAGGGAAAGGATCCAGACCAGCAGCTCCTACAATGAGCAGTTCTTC.